These 19 T cell receptor beta chains share one sample of origin, sequenced in a study of blood T cell repertoires in COVID-19. The method was immunoSEQ multiplex PCR; TCRdb's version includes in-frame clones alone and lacks a portion of them. Of about 44,000 clones in the sample, about 90% are singletons; the top ten hold approximately 1.4%. The sequenced material came from peripheral blood. These receptors all stem from a woman aged 40 to 50 with acute or convalescent COVID-19.

The chain carries TRBV6-5 and TRBJ1-4; D perhaps matches TRBD1 (6 bases). The CDR3 totals 14 residues. With 7 bases removed from V and 7 bases from J, the gap between germline ends came to 16 bases. Germline V gene data show CDR1 as MNHEY and CDR2 as SVGAGI. CDR3 residues: CASIKGGAGEKLFF. The CDR3 coding sequence is TGTGCCAGCATCAAGGGGGGGGCCGGTGAAAAACTGTTTTTT.

V and J are TRBV6-6 and TRBJ2-3, with 8 bases aligning to TRBD2. CDR1 MNHNY and CDR2 SVGAGI come from the germline V gene (reference sequence). With V trimmed by 6 bases and J by 6 bases, 8 bases remained unmatched. The CDR3 has 14 amino acids. Here the CDR3 DNA reads TGTGCCAGCAGCGGGAGGGCTAGCGTGGATACGCAGTATTTT. This codes for CASSGRASVDTQYF.

This rearrangement joins TRBV2 to TRBJ2-5, with a tentative D call TRBD1 (6 bases). This CDR3 has 13 residues. Germline V gene lookup returns CDR1 SNHLY and CDR2 FYNNEI. V lost 7 bases and J 4 bases, leaving 13 bases between the germline ends. The CDR3 reads CASINRVGETQYF. The CDR3 DNA is TGTGCCAGCATCAACAGGGTAGGAGAGACCCAGTACTTC.

V is TRBV14 and J is TRBJ1-6; TRBD1 agrees at 9 bases. V was pared by 0 bases and J by 12 bases, with 9 bases of the junction left unmatched. The CDR3 runs to 16 residues. Germline values: CDR1 SGHDN, CDR2 FVKESK. The DNA for the CDR3 is TGTGCCAGCAGCCAAGATGTTGGGACAGGGACCTTACCCCTCCACTTT. Its protein product is CASSQDVGTGTLPLHF.

This clone was seen more than once but under ten times. The gene calls are TRBV2 and TRBJ2-3; TRBD2 aligns across 11 bases. CDR3 size: 15 residues. CDR1 and CDR2 from the germline V gene are SNHLY and FYNNEI. V gave up 6 bases and J gave up 2 bases; unmatched junction bases: 4. The chain's CDR3 is CASRIAGGLTDTQYF. The CDR3 nucleotides are TGTGCCAGCAGGATAGCGGGAGGGCTCACAGATACGCAGTATTTT.

This chain joins TRBV6-5 and TRBJ2-7; 9 bases line up with TRBD1. The CDR3 sequence is 15 residues long. Germline V gene data show CDR1 as MNHEY and CDR2 as SVGAGI. Germline trimming cut 6 bases from V and 0 bases from J; bases unmatched to any gene: 6. In nucleotides, the CDR3 is TGTGCCAGCAGCTCCCGGGACAGGGTCTCCTACGAGCAGTACTTC. Translating it yields CASSSRDRVSYEQYF.

V is TRBV12-5 and J is TRBJ1-5; TRBD1 matches 7 bases. The CDR3 spans 15 residues. Germline V gene data show CDR1 as LGHNT and CDR2 as FRNRAP. Trimming took 6 bases from V and 0 from J; bases not matched to a gene: 5. The CDR3 is CASGSGQVSNQPQHF. CDR3 sequence (DNA): TGTGCTAGTGGCTCCGGACAGGTTAGCAATCAGCCCCAGCATTTT.

The chain employs TRBV6-2 or TRBV6-3 and TRBJ2-7, with 9 bases aligning to TRBD1. The CDR3 sequence is 18 residues long. Germline V CDR1 and CDR2: MNHEY, SVGEGT. Germline trimming cut 1 base from V and 5 bases from J; bases unmatched to any gene: 15. As DNA, the CDR3 is TGTGCCAGCAGTTACTTAGTCGGGACAGGGCGGCTCCAGGACGAGCAGTACTTC. Its translation is CASSYLVGTGRLQDEQYF.

The chain is built from TRBV28 and TRBJ2-3; 7 positions agree with TRBD1. Germline V lookup: CDR1 MDHEN, CDR2 SYDVKM. This CDR3 comprises 16 residues. The V segment lost 8 bases and the J segment 0 bases; nucleotides outside the gene matches: 11. The CDR3: CASSQQGRGSTDTQYF. For the CDR3, the DNA is TGTGCCAGCTCCCAACAGGGCAGGGGGAGCACAGATACGCAGTATTTT.

This clone was recorded only once. The chain's CDR3 is CASEGYTF. The CDR3 bases are TGTGCCAGCGAGGGCTACACCTTC. The rearrangement joins TRBV6-6 to TRBJ1-2; no definite D call. V gave up 8 bases and J gave up 8 bases, with 3 bases separating them. The germline CDR1 and CDR2 sequences are MNHNY and SVGAGI (reference sequence). This CDR3 spans 8 amino acids.

The chain is built from TRBV15 and TRBJ2-6; 9 nucleotides line up with TRBD2. The germline gives CDR1 LNHNV, CDR2 YYDKDF (reference sequence). CDR3 size: 18 residues. The trim removed 4 bases at V and 4 bases at J, leaving 11 bases unmatched. The CDR3 sequence is CATSITGRGGPGANVLTF. CDR3 nucleotides: TGTGCCACCAGCATCACCGGGCGGGGGGGCCCCGGGGCCAACGTCCTGACTTTC.

The chain couples TRBV28 to TRBJ2-6, with 9 nucleotides matching TRBD1. This CDR3 has 18 residues. CDR1 and CDR2 (germline): MDHEN, SYDVKM. V was clipped by 3 bases and J by 2 bases; unmatched bases: 8. The CDR3 bases are TGTGCCAGCAGTTTGCTAGGACAGGGGACCACTGGGGCCAACGTCCTGACTTTC. Its translation is CASSLLGQGTTGANVLTF.

The rearrangement uses TRBV5-6 and TRBJ2-3; D is unresolved. Trimming left V 0 bases short and J 0 bases short, with 8 bases between. This CDR3 has 15 residues. From germline, CDR1 is SGHDT and CDR2 YYEEEE. For the CDR3, the DNA is TGTGCCAGCAGCTTGGATCTTACTAGCACAGATACGCAGTATTTT. Its protein product is CASSLDLTSTDTQYF.

In this sample, this clone turned up a few times. This chain joins TRBV30 and TRBJ1-1; D is unresolved. Looked up from germline, CDR1 is GTSNPN and CDR2 is SVGIG (reference sequence). CDR3 length: 11 amino acids. Trimming removed 4 bases at V and 4 bases at J, with 7 bases between. The CDR3 reads CAWTASTEAFF. In nucleotides, the CDR3 is TGTGCCTGGACTGCGAGCACTGAAGCTTTCTTT.

V usage is TRBV27 and J usage is TRBJ2-1, with unresolved D. Germline lookup yields CDR1 MNHEY and CDR2 SMNVEV (reference sequence). The V end was cut by 0 bases, the J end by 0 bases, with 6 bases between. The CDR3 consists of 15 residues. CDR3 sequence reads: CASSLSASSYNEQFF. DNA for the CDR3: TGTGCCAGCAGTTTATCGGCTAGCTCCTACAATGAGCAGTTCTTC.

This clone appeared a few times. V gene TRBV5-6 combines with J gene TRBJ1-5, with D possibly matching TRBD1 (6 bases). Germline V CDR1 and CDR2: SGHDT, YYEEEE. The CDR3 totals 13 residues. V gave up 3 bases and J gave up 8 bases, with 12 bases separating them. Written as DNA, the CDR3 is TGTGCCAGCAGCTCAGGGGCCGGTAAGCCCCAGCATTTT. The encoded protein is CASSSGAGKPQHF.

The chain has TRBV28 and TRBJ2-7; D may be TRBD1 (5 bases). The CDR3 has 14 residues. The germline V gene encodes CDR1 MDHEN and CDR2 SYDVKM. V lost 4 bases and J 4 bases, leaving 14 bases between the germline ends. In DNA, the CDR3 is TGTGCCAGCAGTTCCCCCGTTGGGGCTTACGAGCAGTACTTC. This codes for CASSSPVGAYEQYF.

V gene TRBV7-3 combines with J gene TRBJ2-1; TRBD2 aligns across 8 bases. The junction had 7 bases not matched to a gene; V was cut back by 2 bases and J by 4 bases. Germline V gene sequence: CDR1 SGHTA, CDR2 FQGTGA. The CDR3 loop spans 16 amino acids. CDR3 in amino acids: CASSLPGVAGYNEQFF. As DNA, the CDR3 is TGTGCCAGCAGCTTACCCGGGGTAGCGGGATACAATGAGCAGTTCTTC.

The rearrangement links TRBV2 to TRBJ1-2; 7 bases are a match to TRBD1. V lost 6 bases to trimming and J lost 4 bases; unmatched junction nucleotides: 11. This CDR3 is 15 amino acids long. Germline CDR1 and CDR2: SNHLY and FYNNEI. As DNA, the CDR3 is TGTGCCAGCAGCCTAGACAGGGAGGAGGGCTATGGCTACACCTTC. Amino acid sequence: CASSLDREEGYGYTF.